This T cell receptor (beta chain) was observed in a study of identical twins. This CDR3 region has 13 residues. After removal of 7 bases from V and 1 base from J, the junction contained 2 bases not matched to a gene. Germline V gene sequence: CDR1 SGHRS, CDR2 YFSETQ. From the 5' RACE reads, TCRdb called clonotypes with MiXCR, one entry per CDR3 protein. The sample has hundreds of thousands of distinct CDR3 sequences, 6.1% seen once. Healthy Caucasian individuals made up all the donors. Study-level results: Memory repertoires lacked the insertion deficit that abundant cord blood beta clonotypes showed.

In its sample, this clonotype was seen a few times. Its matching antigen is unknown. The receptor comes from a man aged 18 to 29 in good health. The sample was naive T cells sorted from blood. The chain recombines TRBV5-1 with TRBJ1-1; 9 positions agree with TRBD1. Here the CDR3 DNA reads TGCGCCAGCCGACAGGGGGAGAACACTGAAGCTTTCTTT. This encodes CASRQGENTEAFF.